The TCR beta chain under discussion was sequenced for a study of T cells in narcolepsy. Study-wide background: Healthy controls were enrolled alongside patients with narcolepsy type 1 or type 2. Findings and limits, study-wide: Autoreactive clonotypes reportedly recurred in blood of same and different patients, not controls. HCRT-specific and TRIB2-specific autoreactive clonotypes appeared among same-patient CSF and blood CD4+ clonotypes. Some memory CD4+ repertoires had no autoreactive clone sequences.

TCRdb's copy holds only in-frame clones and misses some; the assay was immunoSEQ multiplex PCR. Counted here are roughly 27,000 clones, roughly 86% occurring once; the ten biggest clones make up 1% to 1.3%. As concerns this clone: Antigen unknown.

CDR1 and CDR2 from the germline V gene are SGDLS and YYNGEE. The CDR3 sequence is 17 residues long. V was clipped by 0 bases and J by 3 bases; unmatched bases: 9. The chain combines TRBV9 with TRBJ1-1, with 9 bases fitting TRBD1. This clonotype was obtained from a human donor with narcolepsy. Sequencing was done on a sample of CD45RA- memory CD4+ T cells from PBMCs. The CDR3 loop is CASSVGQDRGIDTEAFF. CDR3 in DNA: TGTGCCAGCAGCGTAGGACAGGACAGGGGTATAGACACTGAAGCTTTCTTT.